The 21 T cell receptor gamma chains reported below all come from one sample, sequenced in a study of γδ T cells in repeated Plasmodium falciparum infection (dated by TCRdb to the early 2020s). For bulk TCR repertoire analysis, Vgamma9/Vdelta2+ and Vdelta2-negative gammadelta T cell populations were flow-sorted out of peripheral blood mononuclear cells. Receptor libraries were prepared by multiplex PCR. Sequencing was performed on an Illumina MiSeq. TCRdb called clones from the public reads with CATT, and repeated DNA sequences were later combined into one row. This sample comprises 30,000 or so gamma-chain clones, more than 1.4% of them detected only once. The top ten clones comprise approximately 20% of the sample. Sequencing used gamma-delta T cells from blood. Receptor source: a pool of human donors (malaria-infected and uninfected, not separated).

Comments on this clone: Since a far larger clone is one base different, this is likely a read error. This CDR3 is also generated by other DNA sequences in the sample. As DNA, the CDR3 is TGTGCCACTTGGGATAGGAAGCAGAAACTCTTT. Amino acids: CATWDRKQKLF. The V gene is TRGV8, the J gene TRGJ1 or TRGJ2. The J gene, missing from TCRdb, was assigned here through DNA to germline matching. CDR1 and CDR2 (germline): VENAVY, YDSYNSRV. The CDR3 has 11 amino acids.

This clone was counted between two and nine times. A read error likely explains why the TCRdb protein, taken from a much larger clone, differs from this DNA's translation at residue 11; the protein shown is translated from the DNA. The chain couples TRGV2 to TRGJ1 or TRGJ2. In the absence of a J gene in TCRdb, the DNA was matched to germline to assign it here. The CDR3 extends over 14 amino acids. Germline V gives CDR1 EGSNGY, CDR2 YDSYNSKV. The CDR3 sequence: CATWDGPWYYEKLF. The DNA for the CDR3 is TGTGCCACCTGGGACGGGCCGTGGTATTATGAGAAACTCTTT.

This clone was counted many times. It is likely a read error: a sequence one base away is far more abundant. This same CDR3 is encoded by further DNA sequences in the sample. V gene assignment gives TRGV9, but the J gene was left uncalled. The germline V gene has CDR1 GITISATS and CDR2 ISYDGTV (reference sequence). The CDR3 consists of 15 residues. CDR3 amino acids: CALWEVWLPYYKKLF. In DNA, the CDR3 is TGTGCCTTGTGGGAGGTGTGGCTCCCTTATTATAAGAAGCTCTTT.

The chain couples TRGV8 to TRGJP1. The J gene is not listed in TCRdb, so it was assigned here from a DNA match to germline. In germline, CDR1 is VENAVY, CDR2 YDSYNSRV. The CDR3 is 15 residues long. CDR3 in amino acids: CAPGIGRGTGWFKIF. The CDR3 bases are TGTGCACCTGGGATAGGCCGGGGCACTGGTTGGTTCAAGATATTT.

The table lists this clone with a few counts. This DNA's translation differs at residue 11 from TCRdb's protein, which comes from a much larger clone; a read error is likely, and the protein shown is translated from the DNA. The chain uses TRGV9 and TRGJP. No J segment appears in TCRdb, so it was assigned here by matching the sequence to germline. Per the germline V gene, CDR1 is GITISATS and CDR2 is ISYDGTV (reference sequence). CDR3 length: 17 amino acids. The CDR3: CALWEVPTELDKKIKVF. For the CDR3, the DNA is TGTGCCTTGTGGGAGGTCCCAACCGAGTTGGACAAAAAAATCAAGGTATTT.

This CDR3 is CATWDGGEYHWLFKIF. The CDR3 bases are TGTGCCACCTGGGACGGCGGAGAATACCACTGGTTGTTCAAGATATTT. This chain connects TRGV2 to TRGJP1. Matching the DNA to germline supplied the J gene, which TCRdb does not give. Germline CDR1 and CDR2: EGSNGY and YDSYNSKV. The junction had 18 bases not matched to a gene; V was cut back by 1 base and J by 13 bases. CDR3 size: 16 residues.

This clone was counted ten times or more. TCRdb's entry gives the protein of a much larger clone, which mismatches this DNA's translation at residue 14, likely from a read error; the protein reported here is translated from the DNA. The J gene was not called, though the V gene is TRGV9. Germline V gene lookup returns CDR1 GITISATS and CDR2 ISYDGTV (reference sequence). CDR3 size: 16 residues. DNA for the CDR3: TGTGCCTTGTGGGATCAACAAGAGTTGGGCAAAAAAATCAGGGTATTT. It yields the protein CALWDQQELGKKIRVF.

Many counts were recorded for this clone. A read error is possible here, since a much larger clone lies one base away. Other nucleotide sequences in the sample specify the same CDR3. V and J are TRGV9 and TRGJ1 or TRGJ2. The CDR3 length is 14 residues. The ends lost 0 bases at V and 4 bases at J; junction bases unmatched: 6. From germline, CDR1 is GITISATS and CDR2 ISYDGTV (reference sequence). The CDR3 DNA reads TGTGCCTTGTGGGAGGTGCAGCCGTATTATAAGAAACTCTTT. Translating it yields CALWEVQPYYKKLF.

A remark on this clone: A far bigger clonotype differs at one base, so this is likely a read error. The sample contains more than one DNA sequence encoding this CDR3. The rearrangement joins TRGV9 to TRGJ1 or TRGJ2. The J gene comes from matching the DNA to germline here; TCRdb lacks it. Germline assignment: CDR1 GITISATS and CDR2 ISYDGTV (reference sequence). The CDR3 spans 12 residues. V lost 1 base and J lost 7; bases outside the gene matches: 4. The CDR3 protein is CALWEVSYKKLF. The DNA of the CDR3 is TGTGCCTTGTGGGAGGTCTCATATAAGAAACTCTTT.

This clone occurred many times. The TCRdb protein comes from a much larger clone and disagrees with this DNA's translation at residue 5, likely due to a read error; the protein given here is derived from the DNA. The CDR3 sequence: CALWGGQAEELGKKIKVF. CDR3 sequence (DNA): TGTGCCTTGTGGGGGGGTCAAGCCGAAGAGTTGGGCAAAAAAATCAAGGTATTT. The rearrangement links TRGV9 to TRGJP. The J gene was not available in TCRdb and was assigned here by matching the DNA to germline segments. The germline V gene has CDR1 GITISATS and CDR2 ISYDGTV (reference sequence). CDR3 length: 18 amino acids. Germline trimming cut 5 bases from V and 5 bases from J; bases unmatched to any gene: 12.

This clone was seen repeatedly, ten times or more. TCRdb's entry gives the protein of a much larger clone, which mismatches this DNA's translation at residue 7, likely from a read error; the protein reported here is translated from the DNA. The chain has TRGV8 and TRGJ1 or TRGJ2. Germline CDR1 reads VENAVY; CDR2 reads YDSYNSRV. CDR3 length: 13 residues. The V segment lost 5 bases and the J segment 4 bases; nucleotides outside the gene matches: 8. The CDR3 sequence: CATWGPGYYKKLF. The CDR3 DNA reads as TGTGCCACCTGGGGCCCTGGATATTATAAGAAACTCTTT.

In this sample, this clone turned up a few times. This likely stems from a read error, as it lies one base from a far larger clone. The V gene was identified as TRGV2, while no J gene was called. In germline, CDR1 is EGSNGY, CDR2 YDSYNSKV. The CDR3 is 15 amino acids. CDR3 coding DNA: TGTGCCACCTGGGACGGGCTGACGGGCTATTATAAGAAGCTCTTT. It is translated as CATWDGLTGYYKKLF.

This clone was recorded many times. It differs at one base from a far larger clone, so likely a read error. Other DNA variants within this sample encode the same CDR3. The genes are TRGV9 and TRGJP. TCRdb leaves out the J gene; it was filled in here by matching the DNA to germline. Germline V gene data show CDR1 as GITISATS and CDR2 as ISYDGTV (reference sequence). This CDR3 is built from 17 residues. CDR3 sequence (DNA): TGTGCCTTGTGGGAGGTGCCTCAAGAGCTGGGCAAAAAAATCAAGGTATTT. Protein product: CALWEVPQELGKKIKVF.

This clone was observed a handful of times. TCRdb attributes to this sequence the protein of a much larger clone, which differs from the DNA translation at residue 12; a read error is likely, and the protein displayed is translated from the DNA. The chain is built from TRGV9 and TRGJP. Because TCRdb records no J gene, it was assigned here through a match of the DNA to germline. The CDR3 covers 17 residues. Looked up from germline, CDR1 is GITISATS and CDR2 is ISYDGTV (reference sequence). CDR3 loop: CALWDNLNGLGRKIKVF. In nucleotides, the CDR3 is TGTGCCTTGTGGGATAACCTAAACGGGTTGGGCAGAAAAATCAAGGTATTT.

In this sample, this clone turned up many times. The same CDR3 also results from other DNA sequences found in this sample. The V and J genes are TRGV2 and TRGJP2. TCRdb supplies no J gene; here it was assigned by aligning the nucleotide sequence to germline. Per germline, CDR1 EGSNGY and CDR2 YDSYNSKV. This CDR3 region has 16 residues. J gave up 0 bases and V 1 base, and 5 bases lay outside the gene matches. In DNA form, the CDR3 reads TGTGCCACCTGGGACGGCCCATATAGTAGTGATTGGATCAAGACGTTT. It translates to CATWDGPYSSDWIKTF.

This clone was seen many times. The chain is built from TRGV4 and TRGJ1 or TRGJ2. Germline assignment: CDR1 EGSTGY and CDR2 YDSYTSSV. V was clipped by 1 base and J by 2 bases; unmatched bases: 8. The CDR3 sequence is 15 residues long. CDR3 coding DNA: TGTGCCACCTGGGATGGTATTCCCCATTATTATAAGAAACTCTTT. Protein sequence: CATWDGIPHYYKKLF.

This clone has at least ten counts. Since a far larger clone is one base different, this is likely a read error. The same CDR3 also results from other DNA sequences found in this sample. J is TRGJP and V is TRGV9. The CDR3 is made up of 17 amino acids. CDR1 is GITISATS, CDR2 ISYDGTV, per germline (reference sequence). CDR3 sequence reads: CALWEVRQELGKKIKVF. In DNA form, the CDR3 reads TGTGCCTTGTGGGAGGTGCGGCAGGAGTTGGGCAAAAAAATCAAGGTATTT.

Comments on this clone: The TCRdb record carries a much larger clone's protein, which differs from this DNA's translation at residue 11; a read error is the likely cause, and the protein listed here is the DNA translation. V and J are TRGV4 and TRGJ1 or TRGJ2. The J gene is absent in TCRdb and was assigned here via DNA matching to germline. CDR3 length equals 14 residues. Germline CDR1 is EGSTGY and CDR2 is YDSYTSSV. The CDR3 loop reads CATWDAEEYYEKLF. The CDR3 bases are TGTGCCACCTGGGATGCGGAGGAATATTATGAGAAACTCTTT.

This clone was found many times. The amino acid sequence in TCRdb belongs to a much larger clone and departs from this DNA's translation at residue 8, likely a sequencing read error; the sequence shown is translated from the DNA. The J gene is TRGJ1 or TRGJ2, the V gene TRGV3. CDR1 VTNTFY and CDR2 YDVSTARD come from the germline V gene (reference sequence). The CDR3 totals 13 residues. Trimming took 0 bases from V and 13 from J; bases not matched to a gene: 12. The CDR3 DNA follows: TGTGCCACCTGGGACAGGCCGGTGATAAGAAAACTCTTT. Its protein product is CATWDRPVIRKLF.

As concerns this clone: A far more abundant clone sits one base away, making this likely a read error. This CDR3 is also generated by other DNA sequences in the sample. The chain employs TRGV9 and TRGJP. Germline matching of the DNA provided the J gene here, since TCRdb leaves it blank. CDR3 length: 17 residues. Germline lookup yields CDR1 GITISATS and CDR2 ISYDGTV (reference sequence). The CDR3 sequence is CALWEVKAKLGKKIKVF. CDR3 coding DNA: TGTGCTTTGTGGGAGGTGAAGGCCAAGTTGGGCAAAAAAATCAAGGTATTT.

This clone was observed at least ten times. Given a far larger clone just one base away, this is likely a sequencing read error. The rearrangement links TRGV9 to TRGJP. Per the germline V gene, CDR1 is GITISATS and CDR2 is ISYDGTV (reference sequence). There are 19 residues in the CDR3. The chain's CDR3 is CALWEAISSSQLGKKVKVF. The CDR3, as DNA: TGTGCCTTGTGGGAGGCCATCTCTTCCTCGCAGTTGGGCAAAAAAGTCAAGGTATTT.